The source of this T cell receptor beta chain is a study of T cell repertoires in cytomegalovirus infection (dated by TCRdb to between 2018 and 2021). About the investigation overall: Donor HLA type was relevant to the analysis, as public TCR beta signatures indicated carriage of CMV infection together with the matching HLA type.

Points the paper makes about the study in general: The ex vivo response was dominated by HLA-C-restricted CMV-specific TCR beta clonotypes, which also provided the single most frequent clonotype in two of eight donors. In both this cohort and an independent approximately 350-donor cohort, the cumulative frequency of public TCR beta family members distinguished carriers of CMV infection plus the relevant HLA type.

For sequencing, an Illumina HiSeq 1500 was employed. TCRdb reprocessed the public reads (quality trimming at Q25 with fastp, clone calling with MiXCR) and kept in-frame beta chains. Every distinct CDR3 protein forms one entry, paired with its most common genes and DNA. Here the sample has approximately 250,000 distinct CDR3 sequences; 9.1% occur a single time. The biggest ten clones account for more than 13% of the sample. This clonotype was observed at least ten times. The specificity of this receptor is unknown. No much larger clonotype is one base removed from it; base qualities were not supplied. The CDR3 numbers 14 residues from cysteine through phenylalanine. Here the CDR3 DNA is all that survives: 42 bases in frame from base 1. At the junction V is shortened by 5 bases and J by 2 bases, with 13 bases in between. CDR1 and CDR2 (SGHTA, FQGNSA) derive from the germline V gene.

Input material: PBMCs. The receptor comes from a human donor in good health (CMV status not recorded). Some clones in this sample may be carry-over from other donors' samples. In this chain, TRBV7-2 is recombined with TRBJ2-7; the D segment cannot be called with confidence. The DNA sequence follows: TGTGCCAGCAGCGGGTACGGGTCAACCTACGAGCAGTACTTC. Its translation is CASSGYGSTYEQYF.